This T cell receptor beta chain was documented in a study of shared clonotypes between healthy human individuals. Points from the study as a whole: Rarefaction revealed incomplete sorted-subset sequencing despite large depth. Naive subsets typically showed greater estimated richness than memory subsets. Of the naive CD4 clonotypes, approximately 5% were shared across a handful of donors.

The germline V gene encodes CDR1 MDHEN and CDR2 SYDVKM. The CDR3 spans 16 residues. V was pared by 5 bases and J by 5 bases, with 11 bases of the junction left unmatched. The data were produced by immunoSEQ multiplex PCR, yet TCRdb's version contains in-frame clones alone and is incomplete. The profile shows 2 million to 2.5 million clones, about 92% of them singletons. A remark on this clone: No antigen is known for it.

This chain uses TRBV28 with TRBJ1-5; TRBD1 agrees at 8 bases. The sample was naive CD4+ T cells from PBMCs. The subset here: CD45RA+ positively selected. The receptor comes from a man between 18 and 29 years old in good health. Some clones in this sample may be carry-over from other donors' samples. CDR3 in amino acids: CASSPYPSGGDQPQHF. The CDR3 bases are TGTGCCAGCAGTCCGTATCCCTCAGGGGGCGATCAGCCCCAGCATTTT.